Sequencing of this TCR beta chain was carried out in a study of T-cell memory formation after mild COVID-19. Regarding the study as a whole: The study detected some responding clones in pre-infection memory, suggesting cross-reactive memory joined.

Germline V gene lookup returns CDR1 SGHVS and CDR2 FNYEAQ. The CDR3 covers 14 residues. Trimming removed 4 bases from V and 6 bases from J, with 10 bases in between. TCRdb re-derived calls from the 5' RACE reads in MiXCR, one entry per CDR3 protein. The sample yields about 290,000 distinct CDR3 sequences, around a sixth seen once. About this clonotype: Its specificity is unknown.

The chain recombines TRBV7-6 with TRBJ1-6, with D maybe TRBD1 (6 bases). Sample: PBMCs or a T cell subset sorted from them (not recorded which). This clonotype was obtained from a man between 18 and 29 years old who had mild COVID-19 (a few samples of this study predate the infection). Cell type and time point are not known. As DNA, the CDR3 is TGTGCCAGCAGCTCACAGGGTCGTAATTCACCCCTCCACTTT. It translates to CASSSQGRNSPLHF.